This T cell receptor beta chain was observed in a study of cytomegalovirus exposure and HLA in healthy donors. Study-level results: Productive rates of about 90% or about 30% were seen for most TCR beta V segments in an earlier analysis. Common viral pathogens (according to a later analysis) appeared linked to several of the most significant clusters. It was reportedly the case that the classifier diagnosed cytomegalovirus status with high specificity and sensitivity.

PCR was performed using 60 Vbeta and 13 Jbeta primers. The protocol was immunoSEQ multiplex PCR, while the TCRdb copy is restricted to in-frame clones and leaves out a portion. The sample contains 150,000 to 200,000 clones, approximately 86% of which appear only once. This clone has a handful of counts. Its specificity is not known. The germline gives CDR1 MNHEY, CDR2 SMNVEV (reference sequence). The junction had 6 bases not matched to a gene; V was cut back by 8 bases and J by 6 bases. The CDR3 spans 12 residues. Input material: PBMCs. The rearrangement uses TRBV27 and TRBJ2-7; 8 nucleotides match TRBD2. This receptor was obtained from a woman aged 18-29 years in good health and CMV-seronegative. As DNA, the CDR3 is TGTGCCAGCGCCGGGGCGGGAGGCGAGCAGTACTTC. It translates to CASAGAGGEQYF.